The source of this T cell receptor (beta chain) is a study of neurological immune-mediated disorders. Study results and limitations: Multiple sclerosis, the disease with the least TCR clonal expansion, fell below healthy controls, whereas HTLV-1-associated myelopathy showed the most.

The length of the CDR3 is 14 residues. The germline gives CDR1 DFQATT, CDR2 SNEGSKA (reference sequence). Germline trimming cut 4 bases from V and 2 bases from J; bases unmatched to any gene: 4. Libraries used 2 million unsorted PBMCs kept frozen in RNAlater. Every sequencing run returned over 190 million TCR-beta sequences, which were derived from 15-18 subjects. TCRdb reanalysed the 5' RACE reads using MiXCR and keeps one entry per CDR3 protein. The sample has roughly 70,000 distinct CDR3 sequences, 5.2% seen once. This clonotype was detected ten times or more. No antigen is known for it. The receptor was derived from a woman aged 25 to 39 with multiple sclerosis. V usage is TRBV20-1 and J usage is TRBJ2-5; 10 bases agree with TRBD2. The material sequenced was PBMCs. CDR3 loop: CSATTSGAQETQYF. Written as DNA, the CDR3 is TGCAGTGCTACCACTAGCGGGGCACAAGAGACCCAGTACTTC.